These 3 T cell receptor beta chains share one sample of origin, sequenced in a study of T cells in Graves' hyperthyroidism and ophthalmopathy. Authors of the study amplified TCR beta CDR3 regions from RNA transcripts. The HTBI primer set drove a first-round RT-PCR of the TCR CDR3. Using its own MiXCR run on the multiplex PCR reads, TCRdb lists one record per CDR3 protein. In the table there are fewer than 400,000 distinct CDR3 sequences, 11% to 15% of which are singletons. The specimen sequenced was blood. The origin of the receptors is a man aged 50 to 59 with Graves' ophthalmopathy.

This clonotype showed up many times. CDR3 coding DNA: TGTGCCACCAGCAGAGGGGTCAGGGGAGGGGGGCAGTTCTTC. Translation gives CATSRGVRGGGQFF. The chain is built from TRBV15 and TRBJ2-1; maybe TRBD2 (7 bases). Germline CDR1 is LNHNV and CDR2 is YYDKDF (reference sequence). The CDR3 runs 14 residues. V was shortened by 1 base and J by 12 bases, with 16 bases between the two germline ends.

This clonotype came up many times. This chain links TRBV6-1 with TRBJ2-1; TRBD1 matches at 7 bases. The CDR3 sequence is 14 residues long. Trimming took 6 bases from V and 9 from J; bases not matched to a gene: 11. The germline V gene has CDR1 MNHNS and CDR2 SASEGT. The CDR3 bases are TGTGCCAGCAGCTTCGACAGGGTACTCAGTGAGCAGTTCTTC. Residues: CASSFDRVLSEQFF.

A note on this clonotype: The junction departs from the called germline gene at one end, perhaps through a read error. CDR3 bases: TGCGCCAGCAGCCCTAGCGTGGCGCGCACCACAGATACGCAGTATTTT. This codes for CASSPSVARTTDTQYF. V usage is TRBV5-5 and J usage is TRBJ2-3, with D perhaps matching TRBD2 (6 bases). Germline V CDR1 and CDR2: SGHKS, YYEKEE (reference sequence). The CDR3 has 16 amino acids.